These 24 T cell receptor beta chains originate from one sample sequenced in a study of a mutant IDH1 vaccine in newly diagnosed glioma. Assay: immunoSEQ multiplex PCR; the TCRdb copy retains only in-frame clones and omits some. The sample includes about 59,000 clones, around 90% of them seen just once. Time point indicated: baseline, week 1 (first vaccination visit). The treatment: pre-vaccination baseline after standard-of-care therapy. The material sequenced was PBMCs, taken from a glioma patient treated with radiotherapy, temozolomide or both. Every receptor here comes from a middle-aged man with glioma.

This chain uses TRBV10-2 with TRBJ1-2, with TRBD1 matching 7 bases. V lost 5 bases to trimming and J lost 2 bases; unmatched junction nucleotides: 5. The CDR3 has 14 amino acids. Germline loops: CDR1 WSHSY, CDR2 SAAADI. The CDR3 DNA sequence: TGCGCCAGCAGTCCTTTGGGACAGAACTATGGCTACACCTTC. It codes for CASSPLGQNYGYTF.

This chain uses TRBV28 with TRBJ1-2; D is ambiguous. The V and J ends lost 5 bases and 8 bases respectively, with 18 bases between them. The V gene's germline CDR1 is MDHEN and CDR2 SYDVKM. The CDR3 runs 14 residues. The chain's CDR3 is CASSLTWGVRGYTF. CDR3 nucleotide sequence: TGTGCCAGCAGTCTGACTTGGGGTGTGAGGGGCTACACCTTC.

This chain uses TRBV20-1 with TRBJ1-5; D gene ambiguous. This CDR3 contains 11 residues. V gave up 0 bases and J gave up 11 bases, with 8 bases separating them. Germline values: CDR1 DFQATT, CDR2 SNEGSKA (reference sequence). The CDR3 region is CSARDIGAQHF. In DNA form, the CDR3 reads TGCAGTGCTAGAGACATCGGGGCCCAGCATTTT.

This clone was recorded only once. V usage is TRBV30 and J usage is TRBJ2-3; D remains unclear. V lost 0 bases, J lost 4 bases, and 5 bases lay in between. CDR3 length equals 12 residues. Germline-derived CDR1 and CDR2 are GTSNPN and SVGIG (reference sequence). CDR3 sequence (DNA): TGTGCCTGGAGTGTCGGGTCAGATACGCAGTATTTT. It specifies CAWSVGSDTQYF.

V and J are TRBV14 and TRBJ1-2; no clear D. V gave up 4 bases and J gave up 0 bases, with 15 bases separating them. The V gene's germline CDR1 is SGHDN and CDR2 FVKESK. CDR3 length: 16 residues. The CDR3 DNA follows: TGTGCCAGCAGCCCCTTCGCAGGCCGATCTAACTATGGCTACACCTTC. Translated, it gives CASSPFAGRSNYGYTF.

The V gene is TRBV9, the J gene TRBJ2-2; the D gene is possibly TRBD2 (5 bases). V lost 4 bases and J lost 5, with 9 bases in between. Per the germline V gene, CDR1 is SGDLS and CDR2 is YYNGEE. There are 13 residues in the CDR3. The chain's CDR3 is CASSTRGTGELFF. The CDR3 nucleotides read TGTGCCAGCAGCACCCGGGGAACCGGGGAGCTGTTTTTT.

This chain links TRBV15 with TRBJ2-5; D unclear. V was trimmed by 0 bases and J by 0 bases, leaving 5 bases between them. CDR3 length equals 14 residues. Germline assignment: CDR1 LNHNV and CDR2 YYDKDF (reference sequence). CDR3 in amino acids: CATSRDRYQETQYF. The DNA of the CDR3 is TGTGCCACCAGCAGAGATCGGTACCAAGAGACCCAGTACTTC.

The chain combines TRBV7-9 with TRBJ1-5; 7 bases match TRBD1. The germline CDR1 and CDR2 sequences are SEHNR and FQNEAQ (reference sequence). CDR3 length: 16 amino acids. Trimming removed 5 bases from V and 2 bases from J; junction bases left unmatched: 9. The CDR3 loop reads CASSRTGGGGNQPQHF. For the CDR3, the DNA is TGTGCCAGCAGCCGGACCGGAGGGGGCGGCAATCAGCCCCAGCATTTT. The full variable domain, in which reference TRBV7-9 and TRBJ1-5 provide the parts outside the CDR3, is DTGVSQNPRHKITKRGQNVTFRCDPISEHNRLYWYRQTLGQGPEFLTYFQNEAQLEKSRLLSDRFSAERPKGSFSTLEIQRTEQGDSAMYLCASSRTGGGGNQPQHFGDGTRLSIL.

This clone was detected only once. This sequence joins TRBV4-2 and TRBJ2-5, with 9 positions matching TRBD1. CDR1 and CDR2 from the germline V gene are LGHNA and YNFKEQ. The J segment lost 5 bases and the V segment lost 3 bases, leaving 4 bases of the junction unmatched. The CDR3 is 14 amino acids. CDR3 DNA: TGTGCCAGCAGCCACGGACAGGGGAAGGAGACCCAGTACTTC. It codes for CASSHGQGKETQYF.

This clone has just one count. This CDR3 is also generated by other DNA sequences in the sample. The rearrangement joins TRBV5-4 to TRBJ2-5; 7 nucleotides agree with TRBD1. V lost 5 bases to trimming and J lost 2 bases; unmatched junction nucleotides: 6. This CDR3 has 14 amino acids. CDR1 and CDR2 (germline): SGHNT, YYREEE (reference sequence). Here the CDR3 reads CASSPGTVQETQYF. The CDR3 DNA reads TGTGCCAGCAGTCCCGGGACAGTGCAAGAGACCCAGTACTTC.

CDR3 bases: TGTGCCAGCAGCGTGGGAAGCGGGAGGCCCACAGATACGCAGTATTTT. Residues: CASSVGSGRPTDTQYF. The J gene is TRBJ2-3, the V gene TRBV9; 9 bases fit TRBD2. Germline lookup yields CDR1 SGDLS and CDR2 YYNGEE. The CDR3 is 16 amino acids. V dropped 2 bases and J dropped 2; count of bases not matched to a gene: 6.

The J gene is TRBJ2-7, the V gene TRBV30; D could derive from TRBD1 or TRBD2 (6 bases each). The V gene's germline CDR1 is GTSNPN and CDR2 SVGIG (reference sequence). The CDR3 is 14 amino acids. V was shortened by 6 bases and J by 5 bases, with 20 bases between the two germline ends. The CDR3 region is CACQWGQGGHEQYF. The CDR3 DNA reads TGTGCCTGCCAGTGGGGGCAGGGAGGCCACGAGCAGTACTTC.

This chain joins TRBV28 and TRBJ1-2, with 9 bases lining up with TRBD1. The CDR3 has 18 residues. Trimming took 5 bases from V and 0 from J; bases not matched to a gene: 13. Germline V gene lookup returns CDR1 MDHEN and CDR2 SYDVKM. The CDR3 loop reads CASSQWTGEGNANYGYTF. The CDR3 nucleotides read TGTGCCAGCAGTCAATGGACAGGGGAGGGGAACGCTAACTATGGCTACACCTTC.

This chain connects TRBV18 to TRBJ2-3, with D maybe TRBD1 (5 bases). The germline V and J ends were trimmed by 1 base and 0 bases, with 11 bases remaining between them. Germline V gives CDR1 KGHSH, CDR2 LQKENI. This CDR3 spans 16 amino acids. CDR3 DNA sequence: TGTGCCAGCTCACCACAATTGAGACAGAGCACAGATACGCAGTATTTT. This codes for CASSPQLRQSTDTQYF.

The chain joins TRBV15 to TRBJ1-6; D not resolved. The V end was cut by 0 bases, the J end by 10 bases, with 4 bases between. The CDR3 is 12 amino acids. Germline CDR1 LNHNV, CDR2 YYDKDF (reference sequence). CDR3 in DNA: TGTGCCACCAGCAGAGATCACTCACCCCTCCACTTT. Protein sequence: CATSRDHSPLHF.

This chain links TRBV27 with TRBJ1-6, with 11 nucleotides matching TRBD1. The J segment lost 9 bases and the V segment lost 3 bases, leaving 4 bases of the junction unmatched. The CDR3 is 15 residues long. Germline-derived CDR1 and CDR2 are MNHEY and SMNVEV (reference sequence). CDR3 residues: CASSFGDRGGSPLHF. The CDR3 region has the DNA TGTGCCAGCAGTTTTGGGGACAGGGGGGGTTCACCCCTCCACTTT.

J is TRBJ2-1 and V is TRBV5-8; D perhaps matches TRBD1 (5 bases). V was trimmed by 4 bases and J by 8 bases, leaving 13 bases between them. Germline V CDR1 and CDR2: SGHTS, YDEGEE. This CDR3 is built from 13 residues. The CDR3 reads CASSLGQGYEQFF. CDR3 sequence (DNA): TGTGCCAGCAGCCTGGGGCAAGGGTATGAGCAGTTCTTC.

The genes are TRBV19 and TRBJ2-1; 7 positions agree with TRBD2. CDR3 length equals 13 residues. The V and J ends lost 5 bases and 5 bases, in that order; junction bases with no gene match: 3. Germline CDR1 and CDR2: LNHDA and SQIVND (reference sequence). The CDR3 DNA reads as TGTGCCAGTAGTCCGGGGGGAAACAATGAGCAGTTCTTC. Its protein product is CASSPGGNNEQFF.

This chain connects TRBV19 to TRBJ1-5, with D perhaps TRBD1 (6 bases). Deletions cut 7 bases from V and 6 bases from J, with 13 bases between. Germline V gene lookup returns CDR1 LNHDA and CDR2 SQIVND (reference sequence). The CDR3 is 13 residues long. The CDR3 spells CASNRNRVQPQHF. CDR3 nucleotide sequence: TGTGCCAGTAATCGCAACAGGGTTCAGCCCCAGCATTTT.

This chain connects TRBV5-6 to TRBJ1-2; D gene uncertain. The germline V gene encodes CDR1 SGHDT and CDR2 YYEEEE. Between the trimmed V and J ends, which lost 0 bases and 7 bases, there was a span of 10 bases. The CDR3 runs 13 residues. The CDR3 region is CASSLGLAGGYTF. The CDR3 DNA sequence: TGTGCCAGCAGCTTGGGTTTGGCGGGTGGCTACACCTTC.

V and J are TRBV19 and TRBJ1-6; no reliable D call. Germline V gives CDR1 LNHDA, CDR2 SQIVND (reference sequence). V gave up 3 bases and J gave up 6 bases, with 9 bases separating them. CDR3 length: 14 amino acids. CDR3 nucleotide sequence: TGTGCCAGTAGTATCGGACCGTCTAATTCACCCCTCCACTTT. Translating it yields CASSIGPSNSPLHF.

The rearrangement uses TRBV2 and TRBJ1-2, with 8 positions matching TRBD1. The V gene end was trimmed by 5 bases and the J gene end by 6 bases; junction bases not matched to a gene: 14. The CDR3 has 16 residues. Germline-derived CDR1 and CDR2 are SNHLY and FYNNEI. The CDR3 nucleotides are TGTGCCAGCAGTACCTCCCGAACAGGGGGTATACATGGCTACACCTTC. It codes for CASSTSRTGGIHGYTF.

V usage is TRBV7-2 and J usage is TRBJ1-2; no clear D gene. Germline V gene data show CDR1 as SGHTA and CDR2 as FQGNSA. The CDR3 loop spans 14 amino acids. Between the trimmed V and J ends, which lost 0 bases and 4 bases, there was a span of 9 bases. CDR3 bases: TGTGCCAGCAGCTTAGCTGCGGGTACCTATGGCTACACCTTC. This encodes CASSLAAGTYGYTF.

The chain links TRBV4-2 to TRBJ1-4, with D perhaps matching TRBD1 (5 bases). Per germline, CDR1 LGHNA and CDR2 YNFKEQ. The CDR3 spans 13 residues. V lost 7 bases and J lost 12, with 18 bases in between. Written as DNA, the CDR3 is TGTGCCAGCAACCGGGACGGACTCGGTGAACTGTTTTTT. Its protein is CASNRDGLGELFF.